The clone carrying this TCR beta chain was counted between two and nine times. Its antigen is not identified. The V segment lost 2 bases and the J segment 0 bases; nucleotides outside the gene matches: 7. The CDR3 is 18 residues long. CDR1 and CDR2 (germline): SGHKS, YYEKEE (reference sequence). This entry belongs to a study of T-cell reconstitution after alpha-beta-depleted transplantation in children. Construction of the TCRbeta library involved unique molecular identifiers. TCRdb called the PCR reads again in MiXCR, with one record for every CDR3 protein. The repertoire includes some 600,000 distinct CDR3 sequences, 10% to 15% of them detected once, and 2.2% sits in the top ten. Findings and caveats of the study: The study traced high day-60 TCRbeta diversity in some patients to surviving recipient T cells and thymic progenitors. About two months after transplant, alpha-beta T cells reportedly came from several hundred expanded graft clones. The main origin of T-cell counts and diversity one year after transplant was newly produced T cells.

This chain joins TRBV5-5 and TRBJ2-2; 10 bases align to TRBD2. The receptor was isolated from a male patient younger than 18 who had a stem cell transplant for acute myeloid leukemia, so the T cells may come from the graft donor. This material consisted of PBMCs, mostly from graft donor cells, taken 360 days after TCRalphabeta/CD19-depleted stem cell transplant. This CDR3 reads CASSFSVLAGSNTGELFF. CDR3 bases: TGTGCCAGCAGCTTTAGTGTACTAGCGGGGTCGAACACCGGGGAGCTGTTTTTT. The whole variable domain, filled in from reference TRBV5-5 and TRBJ2-2, reads DAGVTQSPTHLIKTRGQQVTLRCSPISGHKSVSWYQQVLGQGPQFIFQYYEKEERGRGNFPDRFSARQFPNYSSELNVNALLLGDSALYLCASSFSVLAGSNTGELFFGEGSRLTVL.